This TCR beta chain comes out of a study of CD8 T cells in ankylosing spondylitis. Notes on the study in general: Among TCR beta sequences, a motif of several highly homologous variants appeared characteristic of ankylosing spondylitis blood. The authors found the disease-linked clones to be CD8+ and relatively rare in peripheral blood.

The CDR3 covers 16 residues. Germline assignment: CDR1 LGHNA and CDR2 YSLEER. V lost 1 base to trimming and J lost 0 bases, with 13 bases between them. This clonotype was seen only a few times. Antigen specificity is unknown. One entry per CDR3 protein results from TCRdb running MiXCR on the 5' RACE reads. The sample includes hundreds of thousands of distinct CDR3 sequences, approximately 12% of them seen just once. The specimen was blood, either unsorted or a sorted T cell fraction (not recorded which). This TCR was sampled from a male donor with ankylosing spondylitis. The J gene is TRBJ2-7, the V gene TRBV4-3, with D perhaps being TRBD1 or TRBD2 (5 bases each). For the CDR3, the DNA is TGCGCCAGCAGCCAAGGCCTCCGAGGGGACTCCTACGAGCAGTACTTC. It yields the protein CASSQGLRGDSYEQYF.